The sequence of this TCR beta chain was determined in a study of T cells in Graves' hyperthyroidism and ophthalmopathy. CDR3 length: 13 residues. V shed 5 bases and J shed 4 bases, with 12 bases lying between them. Per germline, CDR1 MNHEY and CDR2 SMNVEV (reference sequence). Authors of the study amplified TCR beta CDR3 regions from RNA transcripts. The HTBI set primed first-round TCR CDR3 RT-PCR. From the multiplex PCR reads, TCRdb called clonotypes with MiXCR, one entry per CDR3 protein. Of about 350,000 distinct CDR3 sequences listed, less than 20% are singletons. This clonotype came up many times.

Material for sequencing was blood. The chain has TRBV27 and TRBJ2-7; D is perhaps TRBD2 (6 bases). This receptor was identified in a woman in her forties with Graves' ophthalmopathy. The CDR3 region is CASSHRGAYEQYF. CDR3 DNA: TGTGCCAGCAGTCACCGCGGGGCATACGAGCAGTACTTC.